This T cell receptor beta chain was recorded in a study of T cell responses to AZD1222 COVID-19 vaccine. Only in-frame clones appear in the TCRdb table, and some are missing; sequencing was by immunoSEQ multiplex PCR. The sample contains roughly 120,000 clones, about 90% of which appear only once. Germline CDR1 SGHRS, CDR2 YFSETQ. The J segment lost 5 bases and the V segment lost 4 bases, leaving 8 bases of the junction unmatched. The CDR3 extends over 14 amino acids. This clonotype was sampled from an adult in good health. The chain combines TRBV5-1 with TRBJ2-7, with TRBD2 matching 8 bases. Sequenced here: peripheral blood, sampled on day 0 of AZD1222 vaccination. The DNA for the CDR3 is TGCGCCAGCAGCCTGGGACTAGAAGGCCACGAGCAGTACTTC. This codes for CASSLGLEGHEQYF.